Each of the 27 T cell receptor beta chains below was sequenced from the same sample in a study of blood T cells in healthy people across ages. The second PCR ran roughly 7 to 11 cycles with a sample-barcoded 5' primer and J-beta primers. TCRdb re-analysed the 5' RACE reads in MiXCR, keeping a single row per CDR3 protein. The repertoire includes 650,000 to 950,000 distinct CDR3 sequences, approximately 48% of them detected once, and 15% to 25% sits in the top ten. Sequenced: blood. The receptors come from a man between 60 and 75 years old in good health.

The CDR3, as DNA: TGTGCCAGCAAACCAACGACAGGGCTGGGGGGGTACGAGCAGTACTTC. It encodes CASKPTTGLGGYEQYF. The rearrangement uses TRBV6-1 and TRBJ2-5; either TRBD1 or TRBD2 may fit D (7 bases each). Gene TRBJ2-7 matches the end of the DNA better, so the J call may be wrong. The CDR3 runs to 16 residues. Germline values: CDR1 MNHNS, CDR2 SASEGT.

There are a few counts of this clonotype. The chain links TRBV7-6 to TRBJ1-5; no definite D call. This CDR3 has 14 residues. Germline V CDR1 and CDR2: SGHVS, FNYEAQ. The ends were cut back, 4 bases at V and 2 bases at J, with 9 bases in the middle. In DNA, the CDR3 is TGTGCCAGCAGCTGGGGTGGCGGCAATCAGCCCCAGCATTTT. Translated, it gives CASSWGGGNQPQHF.

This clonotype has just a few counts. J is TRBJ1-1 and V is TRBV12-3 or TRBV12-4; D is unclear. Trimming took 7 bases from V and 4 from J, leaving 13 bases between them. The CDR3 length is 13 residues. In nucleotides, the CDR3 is TGTGCCAGCACCCTGACACGCTTCACTGAAGCTTTCTTT. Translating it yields CASTLTRFTEAFF.

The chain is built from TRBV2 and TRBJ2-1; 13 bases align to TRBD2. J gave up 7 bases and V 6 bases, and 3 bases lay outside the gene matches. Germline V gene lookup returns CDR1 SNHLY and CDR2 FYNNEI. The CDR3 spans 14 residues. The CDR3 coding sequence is TGTGCCAGCAGCCGGACTAGCGGGAGTAATGAGCAGTTCTTC. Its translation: CASSRTSGSNEQFF.

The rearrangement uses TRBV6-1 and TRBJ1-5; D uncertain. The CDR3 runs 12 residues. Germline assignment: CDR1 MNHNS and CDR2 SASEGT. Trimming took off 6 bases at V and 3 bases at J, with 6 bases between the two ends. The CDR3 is CASSGNNQPQHF. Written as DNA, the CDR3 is TGTGCCAGCAGCGGGAACAATCAGCCCCAGCATTTT.

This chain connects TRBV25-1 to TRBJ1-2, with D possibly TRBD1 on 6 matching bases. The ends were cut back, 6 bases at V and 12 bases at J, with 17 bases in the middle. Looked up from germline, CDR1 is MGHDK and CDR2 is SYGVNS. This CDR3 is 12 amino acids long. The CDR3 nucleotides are TGTGCCAGCAGAGGGGGGGAAGGGAACCACACCTTC. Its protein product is CASRGGEGNHTF.

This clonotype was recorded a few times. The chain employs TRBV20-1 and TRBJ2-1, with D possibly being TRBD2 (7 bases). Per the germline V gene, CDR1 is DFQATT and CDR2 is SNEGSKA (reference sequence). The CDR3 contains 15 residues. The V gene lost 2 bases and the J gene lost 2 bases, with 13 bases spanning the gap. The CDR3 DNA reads TGCAGTGCTAGAACTCGGGGGGCTACCTACAATGAGCAGTTCTTC. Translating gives CSARTRGATYNEQFF.

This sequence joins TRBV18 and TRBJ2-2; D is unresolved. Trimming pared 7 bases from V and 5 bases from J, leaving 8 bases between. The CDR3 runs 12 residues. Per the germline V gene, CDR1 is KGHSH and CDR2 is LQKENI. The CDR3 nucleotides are TGTGCCAGCTGCCGGAGAACCGGGGAGCTGTTTTTT. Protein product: CASCRRTGELFF.

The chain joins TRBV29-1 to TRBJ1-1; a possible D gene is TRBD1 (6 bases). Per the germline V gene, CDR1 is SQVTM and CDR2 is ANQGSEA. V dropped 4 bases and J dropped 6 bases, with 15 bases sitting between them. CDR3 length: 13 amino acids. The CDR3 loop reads CSVASQGPAEAFF. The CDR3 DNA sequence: TGCAGCGTTGCCTCACAGGGTCCCGCTGAAGCTTTCTTT.

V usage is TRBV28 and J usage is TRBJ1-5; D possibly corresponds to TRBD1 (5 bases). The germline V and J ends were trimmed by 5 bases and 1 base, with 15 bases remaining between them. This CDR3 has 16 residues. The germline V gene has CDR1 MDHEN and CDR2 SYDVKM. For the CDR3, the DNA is TGTGCCAGCAGTCGCCCGACTGGGGGAAGCAATCAGCCCCAGCATTTT. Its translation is CASSRPTGGSNQPQHF.

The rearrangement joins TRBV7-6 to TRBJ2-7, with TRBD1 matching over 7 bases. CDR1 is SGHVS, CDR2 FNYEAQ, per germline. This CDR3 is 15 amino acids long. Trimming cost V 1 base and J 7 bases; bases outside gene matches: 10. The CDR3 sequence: CASSLGLGQGEEQYF. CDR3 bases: TGTGCCAGCAGCTTAGGTCTGGGGCAGGGGGAAGAGCAGTACTTC.

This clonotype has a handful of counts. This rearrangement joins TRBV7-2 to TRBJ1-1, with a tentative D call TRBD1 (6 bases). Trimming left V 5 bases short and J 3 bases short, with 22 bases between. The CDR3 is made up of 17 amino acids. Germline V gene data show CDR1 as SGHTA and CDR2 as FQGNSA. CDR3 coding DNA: TGTGCCAGCAGCCGTCAACCCATGGGGGGCGCGGACACTGAAGCTTTCTTT. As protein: CASSRQPMGGADTEAFF.

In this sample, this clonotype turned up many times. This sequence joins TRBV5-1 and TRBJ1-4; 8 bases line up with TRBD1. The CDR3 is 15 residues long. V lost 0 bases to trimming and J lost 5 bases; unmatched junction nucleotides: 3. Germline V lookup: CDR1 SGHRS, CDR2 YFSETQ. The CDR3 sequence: CASSLEGQENEKLFF. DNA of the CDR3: TGCGCCAGCAGCTTGGAGGGACAGGAAAATGAAAAACTGTTTTTT.

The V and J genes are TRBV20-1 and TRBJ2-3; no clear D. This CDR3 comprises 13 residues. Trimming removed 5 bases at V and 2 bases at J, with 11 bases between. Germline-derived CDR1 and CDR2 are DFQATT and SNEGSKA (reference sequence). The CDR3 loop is CSAPVANTDTQYF. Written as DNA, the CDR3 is TGCAGTGCTCCCGTAGCAAACACAGATACGCAGTATTTT.

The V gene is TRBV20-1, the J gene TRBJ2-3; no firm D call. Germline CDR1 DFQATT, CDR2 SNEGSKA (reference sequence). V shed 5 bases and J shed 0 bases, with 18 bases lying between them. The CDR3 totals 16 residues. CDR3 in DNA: TGCAGTGCTTTTCACTCACGCTACCTTAGCACAGATACGCAGTATTTT. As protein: CSAFHSRYLSTDTQYF.

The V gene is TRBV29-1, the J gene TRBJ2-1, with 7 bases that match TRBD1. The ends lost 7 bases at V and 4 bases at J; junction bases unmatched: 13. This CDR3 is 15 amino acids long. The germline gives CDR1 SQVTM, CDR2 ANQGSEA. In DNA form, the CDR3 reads TGCAGCGGTGGGACAGAAACGACGCTATACAATGAGCAGTTCTTC. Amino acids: CSGGTETTLYNEQFF.

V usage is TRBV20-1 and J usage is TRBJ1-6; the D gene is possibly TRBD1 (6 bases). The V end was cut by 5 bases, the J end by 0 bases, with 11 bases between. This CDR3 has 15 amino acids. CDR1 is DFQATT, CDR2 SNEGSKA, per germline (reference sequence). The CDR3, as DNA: TGCAGTGCTCCAGACAGGCTCTCCTATAATTCACCCCTCCACTTT. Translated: CSAPDRLSYNSPLHF.

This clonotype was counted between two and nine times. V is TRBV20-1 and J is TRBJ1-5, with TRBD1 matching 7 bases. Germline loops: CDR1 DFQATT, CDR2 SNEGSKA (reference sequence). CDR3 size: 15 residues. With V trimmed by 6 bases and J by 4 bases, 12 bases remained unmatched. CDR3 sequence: CSATRDSRTNQPQHF. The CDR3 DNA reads TGCAGTGCCACCCGGGACAGTAGGACTAATCAGCCCCAGCATTTT.

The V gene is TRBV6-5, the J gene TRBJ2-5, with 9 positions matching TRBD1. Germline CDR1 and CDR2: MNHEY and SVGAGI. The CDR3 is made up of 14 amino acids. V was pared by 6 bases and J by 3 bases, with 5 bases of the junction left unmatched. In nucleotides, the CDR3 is TGTGCCAGCAGACCACAGGGGGCTAAAGAGACCCAGTACTTC. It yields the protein CASRPQGAKETQYF.

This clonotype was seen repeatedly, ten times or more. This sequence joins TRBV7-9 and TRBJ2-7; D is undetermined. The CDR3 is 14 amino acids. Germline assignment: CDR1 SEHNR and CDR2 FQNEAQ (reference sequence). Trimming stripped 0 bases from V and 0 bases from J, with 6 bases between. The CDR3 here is CASSLASSSYEQYF. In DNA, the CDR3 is TGTGCCAGCAGCTTAGCGTCTAGCTCCTACGAGCAGTACTTC.

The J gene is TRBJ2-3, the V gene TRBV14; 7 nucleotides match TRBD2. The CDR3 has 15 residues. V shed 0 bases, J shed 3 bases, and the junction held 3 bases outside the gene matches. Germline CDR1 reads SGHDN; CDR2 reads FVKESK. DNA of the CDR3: TGTGCCAGCAGCCAAGATGGGAGGGCTACAGATACGCAGTATTTT. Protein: CASSQDGRATDTQYF. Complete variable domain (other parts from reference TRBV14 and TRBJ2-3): EAGVTQFPSHSVIEKGQTVTLRCDPISGHDNLYWYRRVMGKEIKFLLHFVKESKQDESGMPNNRFLAERTGGTYSTLKVQPAELEDSGVYFCASSQDGRATDTQYFGPGTRLTVL.

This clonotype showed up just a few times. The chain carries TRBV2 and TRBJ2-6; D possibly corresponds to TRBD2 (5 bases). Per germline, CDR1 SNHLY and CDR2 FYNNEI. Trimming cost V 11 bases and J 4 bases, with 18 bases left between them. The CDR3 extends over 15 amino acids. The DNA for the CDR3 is TGTGCCCTAGTAATAAGGAGGTCCGGGGCCAACGTCCTGACTTTC. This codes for CALVIRRSGANVLTF. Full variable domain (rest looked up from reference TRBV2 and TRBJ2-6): EPEVTQTPSHQVTQMGQEVILRCVPISNHLYFYWYRQILGQKVEFLVSFYNNEISEKSEIFDDQFSVERPDGSNFTLKIRSTKLEDSAMYFCALVIRRSGANVLTFGAGSRLTVL.

In nucleotides, the CDR3 is TGTGCCAGCAGCCAAGAACAGATCTCCTACGAGCAGTACTTC. Encoded protein: CASSQEQISYEQYF. The V gene is TRBV3-1, the J gene TRBJ2-7, with D hard to call. CDR1 is LGHDT and CDR2 is YNNKEL in the germline V gene (reference sequence). With 0 bases removed from V and 0 bases from J, the gap between germline ends came to 6 bases. The CDR3 contains 14 residues.

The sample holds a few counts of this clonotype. DNA for the CDR3: TGTGCCAGCAGTTTAAACACAGGGGGATATGGCTACACCTTC. It specifies CASSLNTGGYGYTF. The rearrangement joins TRBV12-3 or TRBV12-4 to TRBJ1-2, with 8 nucleotides matching TRBD1. CDR3 length: 14 residues. The J segment lost 5 bases and the V segment lost 2 bases, leaving 4 bases of the junction unmatched.

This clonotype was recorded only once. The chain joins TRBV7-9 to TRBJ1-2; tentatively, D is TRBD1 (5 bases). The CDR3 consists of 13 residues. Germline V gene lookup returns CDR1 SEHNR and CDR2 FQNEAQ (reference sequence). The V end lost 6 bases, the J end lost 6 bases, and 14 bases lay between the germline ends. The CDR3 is CASRRGRGNGYTF. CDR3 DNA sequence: TGTGCCAGCAGACGGGGACGGGGGAATGGCTACACCTTC.

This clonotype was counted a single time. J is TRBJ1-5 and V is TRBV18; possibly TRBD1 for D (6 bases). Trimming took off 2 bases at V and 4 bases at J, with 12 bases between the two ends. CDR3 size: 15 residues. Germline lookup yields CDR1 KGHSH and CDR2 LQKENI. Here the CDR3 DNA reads TGTGCCAGCTCACCAGCGGGGACAAAGAATCAGCCCCAGCATTTT. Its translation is CASSPAGTKNQPQHF.

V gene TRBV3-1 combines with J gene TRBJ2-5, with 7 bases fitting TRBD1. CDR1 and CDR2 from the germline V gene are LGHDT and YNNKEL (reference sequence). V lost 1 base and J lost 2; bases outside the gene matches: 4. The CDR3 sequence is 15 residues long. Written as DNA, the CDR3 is TGTGCCAGCAGCCAAGGGGGACAGCTGCAAGAGACCCAGTACTTC. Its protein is CASSQGGQLQETQYF.